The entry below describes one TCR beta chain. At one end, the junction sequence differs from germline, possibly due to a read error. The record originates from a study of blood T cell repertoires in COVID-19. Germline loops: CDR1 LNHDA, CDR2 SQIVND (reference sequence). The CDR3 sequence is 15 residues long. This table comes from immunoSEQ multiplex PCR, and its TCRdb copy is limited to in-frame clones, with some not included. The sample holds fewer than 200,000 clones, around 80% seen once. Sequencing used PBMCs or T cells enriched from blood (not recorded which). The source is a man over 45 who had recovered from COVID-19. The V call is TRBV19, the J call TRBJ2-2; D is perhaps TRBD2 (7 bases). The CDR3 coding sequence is TGTGCCAGTACAAGGGGGAGGGGGAACGCCGGGGAGCTGTTTTTT. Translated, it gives CASTRGRGNAGELFF. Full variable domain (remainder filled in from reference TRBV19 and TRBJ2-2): DGGITQSPKYLFRKEGQNVTLSCEQNLNHDAMYWYRQDPGQGLRLIYYSQIVNDFQKGDIAEGYSVSREKKESFPLTVTSAQKNPTAFYLCASTRGRGNAGELFFGEGSRLTVL.